Following are 30 T cell receptor beta chains from one sample sequenced in a study of blood T cell repertoires in COVID-19. Repertoires were generated with immunoSEQ multiplex PCR, while TCRdb's copy carries only in-frame clones and drops some. The sample lists 250,000 to 300,000 clones; about 86% were seen once. The material sequenced was PBMCs or T cells enriched from blood (not recorded which). Every receptor here comes from a man aged 30 to 39 with acute COVID-19.

In this sample, this clone turned up a few times. The CDR3 coding sequence is TGTGCCAGTAGAACCGGGACAGGGGGTATAAACGACAAAAACATTCAGTACTTC. This gives the protein CASRTGTGGINDKNIQYF. The chain recombines TRBV19 with TRBJ2-4, with 11 positions matching TRBD1. The CDR3 is 18 amino acids. The germline V gene has CDR1 LNHDA and CDR2 SQIVND (reference sequence). V was clipped by 6 bases and J by 3 bases; unmatched bases: 13.

The CDR3, as DNA: TGTGCCTGGGGAACAGGGAATTCACCCCTCCACTTT. Encoded protein: CAWGTGNSPLHF. J is TRBJ1-6 and V is TRBV30, with a tentative D call TRBD1 (6 bases). V lost 5 bases and J 7 bases, leaving 9 bases between the germline ends. The CDR3 is made up of 12 amino acids. Germline V gene lookup returns CDR1 GTSNPN and CDR2 SVGIG (reference sequence).

The V call is TRBV3-1 (or the pseudogene TRBV3-2), the J call TRBJ1-2; tentative D call: TRBD1 (6 bases). V shed 6 bases and J shed 1 base, with 15 bases lying between them. CDR3 size: 15 residues. CDR1 and CDR2 from the germline V gene are LGHDT and YNNKEL (reference sequence). Here the CDR3 reads CASRETGTRNYGYTF. CDR3 nucleotide sequence: TGTGCCAGCAGGGAGACCGGGACACGTAACTATGGCTACACCTTC.

V usage is TRBV7-9 and J usage is TRBJ1-4, with TRBD1 as a possible D gene (6 bases). The CDR3 consists of 15 residues. Germline V gene lookup returns CDR1 SEHNR and CDR2 FQNEAQ (reference sequence). Trimming took 6 bases from V and 7 from J, leaving 18 bases between them. DNA for the CDR3: TGTGCCAGCAGTTTCGAGGGACAAGTAACTGAAAAACTGTTTTTT. This translates into CASSFEGQVTEKLFF.

This rearrangement joins TRBV19 to TRBJ2-1, with TRBD1 matching over 11 bases. Germline V gene lookup returns CDR1 LNHDA and CDR2 SQIVND (reference sequence). V shed 4 bases and J 9 bases; nucleotides not matched to a gene: 8. The CDR3 totals 15 residues. The CDR3 loop is CASSTAGTGGSEQFF. In nucleotides, the CDR3 is TGTGCCAGTAGTACTGCGGGGACAGGGGGTAGTGAGCAGTTCTTC.

V and J are TRBV21-1 and TRBJ1-1; the table names TRBD1, a call not compared with the DNA. TRBV21-1 is flagged as a pseudogene. CDR3 size: 18 residues. CDR3 loop: CASSTPGQGAALDTEAFF. In DNA form, the CDR3 reads TGTGCCAGCAGCACACCGGGACAGGGGGCGGCGTTGGACACTGAAGCTTTCTTT.

In its sample, this clone was seen a few times. V and J are TRBV24-1 and TRBJ2-1, with a tentative D call TRBD2 (5 bases). The CDR3 loop spans 15 amino acids. Germline-derived CDR1 and CDR2 are KGHDR and SFDVKD. V lost 2 bases to trimming and J lost 5 bases, with 12 bases between them. For the CDR3, the DNA is TGTGCCACCAGTGATTCGCCCCGGGGTCACAATGAGCAGTTCTTC. It encodes CATSDSPRGHNEQFF.

V usage is TRBV11-3 and J usage is TRBJ1-4; D remains unclear. Germline V lookup: CDR1 SGHNT, CDR2 YENEEA. Trimming left V 5 bases short and J 6 bases short, with 16 bases between. The CDR3 totals 15 residues. CDR3 region: CASSPRTVGDEKLFF. CDR3 in DNA: TGTGCCAGCAGCCCGAGGACGGTGGGAGATGAAAAACTGTTTTTT.

The rearrangement links TRBV11-3 to TRBJ2-1; 8 nucleotides match TRBD2. With 0 bases clipped from V and 15 bases from J, the junction kept 10 bases outside the gene matches. Germline-derived CDR1 and CDR2 are SGHNT and YENEEA. This CDR3 has 14 amino acids. The CDR3 loop is CASSLDLAAGVSFF. The CDR3 DNA reads TGTGCCAGCAGCTTAGATCTTGCAGCGGGAGTATCGTTCTTC.

The chain is built from TRBV7-9 and TRBJ1-1, with a weak D call TRBD1 (6 bases). The CDR3 sequence is 14 residues long. CDR1 is SEHNR, CDR2 FQNEAQ, per germline (reference sequence). V gave up 1 base and J gave up 6 bases, with 12 bases separating them. For the CDR3, the DNA is TGTGCCAGCAGCTTAGATCTACAGGGTTCTGAAGCTTTCTTT. Protein product: CASSLDLQGSEAFF.

The rearrangement links TRBV6-5 to TRBJ2-3; TRBD1 agrees at 9 bases. This CDR3 is built from 13 residues. Germline assignment: CDR1 MNHEY and CDR2 SVGAGI. Germline trimming cut 6 bases from V and 10 bases from J; bases unmatched to any gene: 8. The CDR3 is CASSGTGRSAQYF. The CDR3 nucleotides are TGTGCCAGCAGCGGGACAGGGAGGAGTGCGCAGTATTTT.

This clone was found a few times. The chain employs TRBV6-2 or TRBV6-3 and TRBJ2-3; 8 nucleotides agree with TRBD2. Germline CDR1 MNHEY, CDR2 SVGEGT. V lost 5 bases to trimming and J lost 5 bases; unmatched junction nucleotides: 6. The CDR3 totals 14 residues. CDR3 region: CASSTGGAVDTQYF. CDR3 sequence (DNA): TGTGCCAGCAGTACCGGGGGGGCGGTAGATACGCAGTATTTT.

The gene calls are TRBV6-6 and TRBJ2-7, with D tentatively TRBD1 (5 bases). Trimming took off 6 bases at V and 4 bases at J, with 16 bases between the two ends. This CDR3 has 14 residues. The V gene's germline CDR1 is MNHNY and CDR2 SVGAGI (reference sequence). CDR3 region: CASRERQILYEQYV. CDR3 nucleotide sequence: TGTGCCAGCAGAGAAAGACAGATCTTATACGAGCAGTACGTC.

This sequence joins TRBV29-1 and TRBJ1-1; 7 bases agree with TRBD1. The germline V gene has CDR1 SQVTM and CDR2 ANQGSEA. The CDR3 totals 13 residues. V lost 7 bases, J lost 3 bases, and 8 bases stayed unmatched. CDR3 coding DNA: TGCAGCGCCATGGGACAGTGGGACACTGAAGCTTTCTTT. This translates into CSAMGQWDTEAFF.

The chain links TRBV7-3 to TRBJ2-1; D is unresolved. The CDR3 sequence is 14 residues long. V lost 4 bases and J 5 bases, leaving 12 bases between the germline ends. From germline, CDR1 is SGHTA and CDR2 FQGTGA. CDR3 nucleotide sequence: TGTGCCAGCAGCTCCTCGGGTGCAGACAATGAGCAGTTCTTC. Its protein product is CASSSSGADNEQFF.

The J gene is TRBJ2-2, the V gene TRBV9; a possible D gene is TRBD2 (5 bases). The CDR3 extends over 16 amino acids. Germline CDR1 reads SGDLS; CDR2 reads YYNGEE. Trimming removed 4 bases from V and 0 bases from J, with 13 bases in between. DNA of the CDR3: TGTGCCAGCAGCCCGAGGGAATCTCCGAACACCGGGGAGCTGTTTTTT. As protein: CASSPRESPNTGELFF.

The rearrangement links TRBV21-1 to TRBJ2-7; the D segment call TRBD2 is taken from the table without a DNA check. TRBV21-1 is assigned pseudogene status. CDR3 length: 10 residues. The CDR3 DNA reads as TGTGCCCCGTGGGTAGACTCTCCGTACGTC. As protein: CAPWVDSPYV.

The rearrangement uses TRBV6-6 and TRBJ2-7, with D possibly TRBD1 on 6 matching bases. V was clipped by 4 bases and J by 4 bases, with 11 bases between them. There are 13 residues in the CDR3. Germline values: CDR1 MNHNY, CDR2 SVGAGI (reference sequence). The CDR3, as DNA: TGTGCCAGCAGTTCTCAGGGGTCGTACGAGCAGTACGTC. It encodes CASSSQGSYEQYV.

This chain uses TRBV11-2 with TRBJ2-5; tentative D call: TRBD1 (5 bases). Trimming stripped 5 bases from V and 0 bases from J, with 10 bases between. CDR3 length: 14 residues. Per the germline V gene, CDR1 is SGHAT and CDR2 is FQNNGV. The CDR3, as DNA: TGTGCCAGCAGCACAGGACGGGACCAAGAGACCCAGTACTTC. Amino acids: CASSTGRDQETQYF. Variable domain in full (rest from reference TRBV11-2 and TRBJ2-5): EAGVAQSPRYKIIEKRQSVAFWCNPISGHATLYWYQQILGQGPKLLIQFQNNGVVDDSQLPKDRFSAERLKGVDSTLKIQPAKLEDSAVYLCASSTGRDQETQYFGPGTRLLVL.

The chain uses TRBV27 and TRBJ2-5, with TRBD2 matching 10 bases. Germline-derived CDR1 and CDR2 are MNHEY and SMNVEV (reference sequence). Trimming took 5 bases from V and 5 from J; bases not matched to a gene: 14. The length of the CDR3 is 17 residues. The CDR3 DNA is TGTGCCAGCAGTCCCGGGCCAGCGGGGGGGCCAGGGGAGACCCAGTACTTC. This codes for CASSPGPAGGPGETQYF.

This chain uses TRBV6-5 with TRBJ1-5; D is undetermined. The CDR3 loop spans 14 amino acids. Germline-derived CDR1 and CDR2 are MNHEY and SVGAGI. With 6 bases removed from V and 2 bases from J, the gap between germline ends came to 11 bases. CDR3 in DNA: TGTGCCAGCAGCTACGGTGAGGGCAATCAGCCCCAGCATTTT. Its translation is CASSYGEGNQPQHF.

The V gene is TRBV11-2, the J gene TRBJ1-6; 7 bases match TRBD1. Germline lookup yields CDR1 SGHAT and CDR2 FQNNGV. This CDR3 is built from 15 residues. V lost 5 bases, J lost 13 bases, and 14 bases stayed unmatched. This CDR3 is CASSPALGGLSPLHF. In nucleotides, the CDR3 is TGTGCCAGCAGCCCAGCCCTAGGGGGCCTTTCGCCCCTCCACTTT.

V and J are TRBV5-6 and TRBJ2-3, with 14 bases identical to TRBD2. After removal of 3 bases from V and 0 bases from J, the junction contained 3 bases not matched to a gene. The CDR3 covers 17 residues. Per the germline V gene, CDR1 is SGHDT and CDR2 is YYEEEE. CDR3 amino acids: CASSSTSGRASTDTQYF. The CDR3 coding sequence is TGTGCCAGCAGCTCGACTAGCGGGAGGGCCAGCACAGATACGCAGTATTTT. Together with reference TRBV5-6 and TRBJ2-3, the CDR3 gives the full variable domain: DAGVTQSPTHLIKTRGQQVTLRCSPKSGHDTVSWYQQALGQGPQFIFQYYEEEERQRGNFPDRFSGHQFPNYSSELNVNALLLGDSALYLCASSSTSGRASTDTQYFGPGTRLTVL.

The chain couples TRBV12-3 or TRBV12-4 to TRBJ1-5, with a weak D call TRBD1 (5 bases). The length of the CDR3 is 13 residues. Trimming stripped 5 bases from V and 2 bases from J, with 7 bases between. The CDR3 spells CASSTQGNQPQHF. CDR3 nucleotides: TGTGCCAGCAGTACACAGGGCAATCAGCCCCAGCATTTT.

The CDR3 DNA sequence: TGTGCCACCAGTGACCCTTCGAGCTCTGGAAACACCATATATTTT. Its translation: CATSDPSSSGNTIYF. The chain joins TRBV24-1 to TRBJ1-3; no firm D call. Germline CDR1 is KGHDR and CDR2 is SFDVKD. Trimming removed 4 bases at V and 0 bases at J, with 9 bases between. This CDR3 spans 15 amino acids.

The V gene is TRBV6-5, the J gene TRBJ1-6; D is ambiguous. The germline CDR1 and CDR2 sequences are MNHEY and SVGAGI. With 5 bases removed from V and 8 bases from J, the gap between germline ends came to 7 bases. The CDR3 is 12 amino acids. CDR3 residues: CASSKQDSPLHF. The CDR3 nucleotides read TGTGCCAGCAGTAAGCAGGATTCACCCCTCCACTTT.

The gene calls are TRBV5-1 and TRBJ1-4, with D perhaps matching TRBD1 (6 bases). The germline V gene has CDR1 SGHRS and CDR2 YFSETQ. This CDR3 spans 16 amino acids. V lost 0 bases and J 4 bases, leaving 13 bases between the germline ends. The CDR3 protein is CASSLAGAVFNEKLFF. CDR3 nucleotides: TGCGCCAGCAGCTTGGCAGGGGCCGTTTTTAATGAAAAACTGTTTTTT.

The CDR3 DNA reads TGTGCCAGTCTCGGGGGGAATGAGCAGTTCTTC. Translation: CASLGGNEQFF. The chain employs TRBV12-3 or TRBV12-4 and TRBJ2-1; TRBD2 aligns across 7 bases. The junction had 3 bases not matched to a gene; V was cut back by 9 bases and J by 7 bases. This CDR3 has 11 residues.

The chain links TRBV7-9 to TRBJ2-3; TRBD2 matches at 12 bases. V was clipped by 7 bases and J by 6 bases; unmatched bases: 8. CDR3 length: 15 residues. Germline CDR1 is SEHNR and CDR2 is FQNEAQ (reference sequence). The CDR3 coding sequence is TGTGCCAGCACCGGGGGGCTAGCGGGGGGGGATACGCAGTATTTT. Its protein product is CASTGGLAGGDTQYF.

J is TRBJ1-1 and V is TRBV18, with a possible D match to TRBD1 (5 bases). Per germline, CDR1 KGHSH and CDR2 LQKENI. Trimming stripped 2 bases from V and 5 bases from J, with 12 bases between. The CDR3 has 14 residues. The CDR3 reads CASSPGWGGTEAFF. The DNA of the CDR3 is TGTGCCAGCTCACCAGGTTGGGGGGGTACTGAAGCTTTCTTT.